The clone carrying this T cell receptor (beta chain) appeared a single time. No antigen is known for it. This sample is drawn from a study of cytomegalovirus exposure and HLA in healthy donors. Background on the study: In a previous analysis, 110 million or so unique TCR beta sequences were found from about 190 million T cells. Whole-study findings and limits: Later analysis demonstrated an association between a missense DCLRE1C variant and TCR beta V- and J-gene trimming.

The study ran its PCR with 60 Vbeta and 13 Jbeta primers. Assay used: immunoSEQ multiplex PCR; TCRdb lists only in-frame clones, some missing. This sample has 200,000 to 250,000 clones, with around 85% found just once. There are 16 residues in the CDR3. The germline gives CDR1 MNHNY, CDR2 SVGAGI (reference sequence). Trimming stripped 2 bases from V and 4 bases from J, with 17 bases between. Donors were ostensibly healthy at sampling, although undocumented immune exposures were probable. This rearrangement joins TRBV6-6 to TRBJ1-1, with D tentatively TRBD1 (6 bases). The clonotype comes from a human donor in good health. The specimen sequenced was PBMCs. The CDR3 bases are TGTGCCAGCAGTTACCGTGCGGGGGGCGCGGGCACTGAAGCTTTCTTT. Protein: CASSYRAGGAGTEAFF.